The 17 T cell receptor beta chains in this list originate from one sample, sequenced in a study of cytomegalovirus exposure and HLA in healthy donors. 60 Vbeta and 13 Jbeta primers were used in PCR. Using immunoSEQ multiplex PCR, the repertoire was profiled, and TCRdb retains in-frame clones only, with some absent. Seen here are a few hundred thousand clones, over 85% observed once, and the top ten hold around 2.1%. The sample consisted of PBMCs. These receptors were collected from a woman between 18 and 29 years old in good health and CMV-seronegative.

The chain employs TRBV7-8 and TRBJ2-1; 9 nucleotides agree with TRBD2. The CDR3 has 17 amino acids. From germline, CDR1 is SGHVS and CDR2 FQNEAQ. With V trimmed by 1 base and J by 2 bases, 6 bases remained unmatched. DNA of the CDR3: TGTGCCAGCAGCTTAGTCCTAGCGGGGAGAACCTACAATGAGCAGTTCTTC. This codes for CASSLVLAGRTYNEQFF.

The chain couples TRBV5-4 to TRBJ2-3; D gene uncertain. The V end lost 2 bases, the J end lost 2 bases, and 6 bases lay between the germline ends. The CDR3 covers 13 residues. Germline V gene data show CDR1 as SGHNT and CDR2 as YYREEE (reference sequence). The CDR3 nucleotides are TGTGCCAGCAGCTTCCACACCACAGATACGCAGTATTTT. Protein sequence: CASSFHTTDTQYF.

J is TRBJ2-3 and V is TRBV7-9; tentative D call: TRBD2 (5 bases). The CDR3 covers 12 residues. CDR1 and CDR2 from the germline V gene are SEHNR and FQNEAQ (reference sequence). Trimming removed 3 bases from V and 6 bases from J, with 7 bases in between. CDR3: CASSFRGDTQYF. The DNA of the CDR3 is TGTGCCAGCAGCTTCCGAGGGGATACGCAGTATTTT. The full variable domain, with the rest looked up from reference TRBV7-9 and TRBJ2-3, is DTGVSQNPRHKITKRGQNVTFRCDPISEHNRLYWYRQTLGQGPEFLTYFQNEAQLEKSRLLSDRFSAERPKGSFSTLEIQRTEQGDSAMYLCASSFRGDTQYFGPGTRLTVL.

CDR3 DNA: TGTGCCATCAGTGCAGGGGACGAGCAGTTCTTC. This gives the protein CAISAGDEQFF. The rearrangement joins TRBV10-3 to TRBJ2-1, with D perhaps TRBD1 (6 bases). V lost 4 bases and J 10 bases, leaving 8 bases between the germline ends. Germline values: CDR1 ENHRY, CDR2 SYGVKD. The CDR3 contains 11 residues.

The chain recombines TRBV6-5 with TRBJ1-2; 10 bases align to TRBD1. The V gene's germline CDR1 is MNHEY and CDR2 SVGAGI. The CDR3 spans 16 residues. V dropped 0 bases and J dropped 7; count of bases not matched to a gene: 8. The CDR3 region is CASSYSGGQGSRGYTF. CDR3 in DNA: TGTGCCAGCAGTTACTCGGGGGGACAGGGGTCGCGTGGCTACACCTTC.

The chain carries TRBV5-1 and TRBJ1-6; D gene unclear. This CDR3 is 17 amino acids long. V lost 0 bases and J 6 bases, leaving 16 bases between the germline ends. Germline V lookup: CDR1 SGHRS, CDR2 YFSETQ. The CDR3 loop reads CASSLVMLQASNSPLHF. The CDR3 DNA sequence: TGCGCCAGCAGCTTGGTTATGCTTCAGGCCTCTAATTCACCCCTCCACTTT.

This clone came up once. The J gene is TRBJ2-3, the V gene TRBV5-1; D not resolved. The CDR3 runs 15 residues. CDR1 and CDR2 from the germline V gene are SGHRS and YFSETQ. The V gene lost 2 bases and the J gene lost 4 bases, with 14 bases spanning the gap. CDR3 sequence: CASSLIGSAADTQYF. In DNA form, the CDR3 reads TGCGCCAGCAGCTTAATCGGTTCGGCGGCAGATACGCAGTATTTT. The full variable domain, its missing parts supplied by reference TRBV5-1 and TRBJ2-3, is KAGVTQTPRYLIKTRGQQVTLSCSPISGHRSVSWYQQTPGQGLQFLFEYFSETQRNKGNFPGRFSGRQFSNSRSEMNVSTLELGDSALYLCASSLIGSAADTQYFGPGTRLTVL.

The V call is TRBV2, the J call TRBJ2-1; D unresolved. The CDR3 sequence is 15 residues long. Germline CDR1 and CDR2: SNHLY and FYNNEI. Trimming shortened V by 6 bases and J by 1 base, and 13 bases separated the two germline ends. The CDR3 DNA sequence: TGTGCCAGCAGGGGTGGGTCACTATCCTACAATGAGCAGTTCTTC. It encodes CASRGGSLSYNEQFF.

On this clone: The junction departs from germline at one end; a sequencing error may be responsible. The same CDR3 is also encoded by other DNA sequences in this sample. The V call is TRBV7-7, the J call TRBJ1-6; the D is unclear. The CDR3 has 15 amino acids. Germline assignment: CDR1 SSHAT and CDR2 FNYEAQ (reference sequence). CDR3 sequence: CASSLGLGDNSPLHF. CDR3 sequence (DNA): TGTGCTAGCAGTTTAGGTCTGGGAGATAATTCACCCCTCCACTTT.

The chain couples TRBV2 to TRBJ2-7, with 9 positions matching TRBD1. V lost 9 bases and J lost 6; bases outside the gene matches: 9. CDR1 and CDR2 (germline): SNHLY, FYNNEI. The length of the CDR3 is 13 residues. CDR3 in DNA: TGTGCCAGTTCCGGGACAGGGCACTCCGAGCAGTACTTC. It yields the protein CASSGTGHSEQYF. Filled out from reference TRBV2 and TRBJ2-7, the complete variable domain reads EPEVTQTPSHQVTQMGQEVILRCVPISNHLYFYWYRQILGQKVEFLVSFYNNEISEKSEIFDDQFSVERPDGSNFTLKIRSTKLEDSAMYFCASSGTGHSEQYFGPGTRLTVT.

This clone was seen a single time. V and J are TRBV19 and TRBJ2-7; 7 bases align to TRBD1. CDR3 length equals 13 residues. Germline V gene lookup returns CDR1 LNHDA and CDR2 SQIVND (reference sequence). V was pared by 5 bases and J by 3 bases, with 4 bases of the junction left unmatched. The chain's CDR3 is CASSPRDSYEQYF. In nucleotides, the CDR3 is TGTGCCAGTAGTCCCCGGGACAGCTACGAGCAGTACTTC.

This chain joins TRBV2 and TRBJ2-3; 8 bases match TRBD2. With 7 bases clipped from V and 2 bases from J, the junction kept 8 bases outside the gene matches. In germline, CDR1 is SNHLY, CDR2 FYNNEI. The CDR3 is 15 residues long. The CDR3 spells CASTPAGEPTDTQYF. The CDR3, as DNA: TGTGCCAGCACTCCAGCGGGGGAACCCACAGATACGCAGTATTTT.

The rearrangement links TRBV9 to TRBJ2-2, with D tentatively TRBD2 (5 bases). The CDR3 is made up of 14 amino acids. The V end was cut by 2 bases, the J end by 3 bases, with 8 bases between. In germline, CDR1 is SGDLS, CDR2 YYNGEE. As DNA, the CDR3 is TGTGCCAGCAGCGTTGGACTCTACACCGGGGAGCTGTTTTTT. Encoded protein: CASSVGLYTGELFF. The whole variable domain, remainder taken from reference TRBV9 and TRBJ2-2, is DSGVTQTPKHLITATGQRVTLRCSPRSGDLSVYWYQQSLDQGLQFLIQYYNGEERAKGNILERFSAQQFPDLHSELNLSSLELGDSALYFCASSVGLYTGELFFGEGSRLTVL.

The V gene is TRBV5-1, the J gene TRBJ2-2; D remains ambiguous. Germline V CDR1 and CDR2: SGHRS, YFSETQ. The V and J ends lost 2 bases and 7 bases respectively, with 3 bases between them. CDR3 length: 11 amino acids. In DNA form, the CDR3 reads TGCGCCAGCAGCTTCTTCGGGGAGCTGTTTTTT. Amino acid sequence: CASSFFGELFF.

This chain uses TRBV5-1 with TRBJ2-7; D may be TRBD1 (6 bases). The CDR3 runs to 13 residues. From germline, CDR1 is SGHRS and CDR2 YFSETQ. Trimming took 7 bases from V and 6 from J, leaving 17 bases between them. The DNA of the CDR3 is TGCGCCAGCCAGAGCCGGGACATCGGCGAGCAGTACTTC. Its protein is CASQSRDIGEQYF.

The rearrangement links TRBV9 to TRBJ1-3, with D possibly TRBD1 on 5 matching bases. Trimming left V 0 bases short and J 1 base short, with 11 bases between. The CDR3 covers 16 residues. Germline V gene data show CDR1 as SGDLS and CDR2 as YYNGEE. CDR3 coding DNA: TGTGCCAGCAGCGTAGATGTGGACATATCTGGAAACACCATATATTTT. Its translation: CASSVDVDISGNTIYF.

The chain couples TRBV18 to TRBJ1-6; D unresolved. Deletions cut 1 base from V and 7 bases from J, with 14 bases between. The CDR3 loop spans 16 amino acids. CDR1 is KGHSH, CDR2 LQKENI, per germline. CDR3 residues: CASSPQGGLVNSPLHF. The CDR3 DNA follows: TGTGCCAGCTCACCACAGGGCGGGCTAGTCAATTCACCCCTCCACTTT.